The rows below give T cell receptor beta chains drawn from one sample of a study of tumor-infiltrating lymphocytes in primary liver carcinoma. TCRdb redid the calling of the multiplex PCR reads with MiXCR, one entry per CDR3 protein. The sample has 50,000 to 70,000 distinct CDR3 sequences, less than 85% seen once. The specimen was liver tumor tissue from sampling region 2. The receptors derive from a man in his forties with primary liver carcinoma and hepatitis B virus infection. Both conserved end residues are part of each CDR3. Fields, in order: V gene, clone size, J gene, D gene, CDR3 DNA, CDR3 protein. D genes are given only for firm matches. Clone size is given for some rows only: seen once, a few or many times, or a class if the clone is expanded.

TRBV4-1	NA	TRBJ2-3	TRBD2	TGCACCAGCAGCCAGACCATTGCCATCGCGGGAGTCACCGATACGCAGTATTTT	CTSSQTIAIAGVTDTQYF
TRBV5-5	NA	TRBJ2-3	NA	TGTTCCAGCACCTTTGGACTCGATACGCAGTATTTT	CSSTFGLDTQYF
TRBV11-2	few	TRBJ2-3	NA	TGTGCCAACAGCGCCAGTACAGATATGCAGTATTTT	CANSASTDMQYF
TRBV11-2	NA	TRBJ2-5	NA	TGTGCCAACAGCCAAACTCCTAGCTGGGGGAATGAGACCCAGTACTTC	CANSQTPSWGNETQYF
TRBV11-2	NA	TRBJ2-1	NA	TGTGACAGCAGCTTATACCGGCTAGTTAGTGTGCGGTTCTTC	CDSSLYRLVSVRFF
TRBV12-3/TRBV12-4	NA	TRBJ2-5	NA	TGTGCTAGCAGCCGATGCGGGACAGAGACCCAGTACTTC	CASSRCGTETQYF
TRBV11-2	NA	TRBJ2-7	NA	TGTGCCAGCAGCCTATCTGTGAGAATATTCTACGAGGAGTACTTC	CASSLSVRIFYEEYF
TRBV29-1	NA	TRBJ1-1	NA	TGCAACGTTTCGGCAGGGTGGGGAATGGGAACTGAAGCTTTCTTT	CNVSAGWGMGTEAFF
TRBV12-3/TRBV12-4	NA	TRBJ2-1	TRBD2	TGTGCCAGCAGTTTAGTACTAGCGGGAGGTCCCTGCTACAATGAGCAGTTCTTC	CASSLVLAGGPCYNEQFF
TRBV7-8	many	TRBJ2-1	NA	TGTGCCAGCAGCTCCGAGGCACTACTAGATGAGCAGTTCTTC	CASSSEALLDEQFF
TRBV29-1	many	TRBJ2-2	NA	TGCAGCGTTATGGGTAACACCGGGGAGCTGTTTTTT	CSVMGNTGELFF
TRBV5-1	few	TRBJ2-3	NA	TGCGCCAGCAGCTCTAATGACCGTCCGGATACGCAGTATTTT	CASSSNDRPDTQYF
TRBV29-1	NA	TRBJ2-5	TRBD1	TGCAGAGTTTCGGACAGGGGGTGCAAAGAGACCCAGTACTTC	CRVSDRGCKETQYF
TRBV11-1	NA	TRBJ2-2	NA	TGTGCCAGCAGCTTTTTGGACACCCGGGAGCTGTTTTTT	CASSFLDTRELFF
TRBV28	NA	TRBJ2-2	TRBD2	TGTGCCAACAGTGTGACTAGCGTGACCAGGGAGCTGTTTTTT	CANSVTSVTRELFF
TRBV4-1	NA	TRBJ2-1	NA	TGCGCCAGCATCTCGGGACAGCAGTTCTTC	CASISGQQFF
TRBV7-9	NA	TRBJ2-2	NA	TGTGCCAGCAGCTCCCCCTCCAACACCGGGGAGATGTTTTTT	CASSSPSNTGEMFF
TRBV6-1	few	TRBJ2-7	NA	TGTGCCAGCAGTCGCTCAACGGTTGCGAGCTCCTACGAGCAGTACTTC	CASSRSTVASSYEQYF
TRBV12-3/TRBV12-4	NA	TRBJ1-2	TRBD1	TGTGCCGTCGGACAGGGGGTCAATGCCTACACCTTC	CAVGQGVNAYTF
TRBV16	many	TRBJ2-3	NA	TGTGCCAGCAGCCGGATGTTGGGAGAGCAGTATTTT	CASSRMLGEQYF
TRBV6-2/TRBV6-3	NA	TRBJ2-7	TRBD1	TGTGCTAGCAGTTACTCGGGGACAGCAGCCTACGAGCAGTACTTC	CASSYSGTAAYEQYF
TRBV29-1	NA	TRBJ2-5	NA	TGCAGCGGTATGGACAGTGAAGGGACCCAGTACTTC	CSGMDSEGTQYF
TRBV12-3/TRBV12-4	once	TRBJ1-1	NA	TGTGCCAACAGTTTAAAGAACACTGAAGCTCTCTTC	CANSLKNTEALF
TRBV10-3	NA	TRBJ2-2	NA	TGTGCCATCTGGGAGTGGGACGACACCGGGGAGCTGCTTTTT	CAIWEWDDTGELLF
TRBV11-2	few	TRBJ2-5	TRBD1	TGTACCAGCAGCAGGACAGGGGGCAGGCAAGAGACCCAGTACTTC	CTSSRTGGRQETQYF
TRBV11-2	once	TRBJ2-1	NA	TGTGCCGGCAGCTCATACCGGCTAGTTGGTGAGCAGTTCTTC	CAGSSYRLVGEQFF
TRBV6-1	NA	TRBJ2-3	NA	TGTACCAGCAGTGGGAAAAATGGGGATACGCAGTATTTT	CTSSGKNGDTQYF
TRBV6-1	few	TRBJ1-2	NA	TGTGCCAGCAGCGGCAGCGATTATGGCTACACCTTC	CASSGSDYGYTF
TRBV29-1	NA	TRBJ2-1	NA	TGCAGCGCCCATCGAGGGGGGAATGAGCAGTTCTTC	CSAHRGGNEQFF
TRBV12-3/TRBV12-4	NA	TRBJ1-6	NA	TGTGCCAGCAGTTTAGGGCCGTGTTCACCCCTCCACTTT	CASSLGPCSPLHF
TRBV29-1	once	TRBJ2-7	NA	TGCAGCGCTACAGGGGAGGCCTACGAGCAGTACTTC	CSATGEAYEQYF
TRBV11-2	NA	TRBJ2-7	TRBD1	TGTGCCAGCACTTTAGATTCAGGGGGCGAGCAATACTTC	CASTLDSGGEQYF
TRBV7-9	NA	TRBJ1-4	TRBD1	TGTGCCAGCAGCGGAGGGGGCAAGGGTTGGGAAAAACTGCTTTTT	CASSGGGKGWEKLLF
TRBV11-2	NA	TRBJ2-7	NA	TGTGCCAGCAGTTTTTACGGGGGTCAAAGCTCCTACGAGCAGTACTTC	CASSFYGGQSSYEQYF
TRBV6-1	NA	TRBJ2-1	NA	TGTGCCAGCAGTGAGACAAGGGGTATGTACAATGTGCAGTTCTTC	CASSETRGMYNVQFF